The next 25 T cell receptor beta chains were all read from a single sample in a study of a mutant IDH1 vaccine in newly diagnosed glioma. Time point described: week 35, safety follow-up. It was 300 ug of mutant IDH1 20-mer peptide that made up each vaccine dose, given with topical imiquimod. The assay was immunoSEQ multiplex PCR, and TCRdb's table has in-frame clones only and misses some. The table lists tens of thousands of clones, approximately 80% of them singletons. For these receptors, no antigen is known. The specimen comprised PBMCs, sampled from a glioma patient whose treatment included an IDH1 peptide vaccine. Every receptor here comes from a man aged 35 to 55 with glioma.

This chain uses TRBV19 with TRBJ1-2, with TRBD1 matching 7 bases. The CDR3 consists of 14 residues. With 4 bases clipped from V and 4 bases from J, the junction kept 6 bases outside the gene matches. Germline loops: CDR1 LNHDA, CDR2 SQIVND (reference sequence). For the CDR3, the DNA is TGTGCCAGTAGTAAGGGGGCGCCAGTCTATGGCTACACCTTC. Translating gives CASSKGAPVYGYTF.

J is TRBJ2-7 and V is TRBV5-6, with D perhaps matching TRBD1 or TRBD2 (5 bases each). The CDR3 covers 15 residues. V was clipped by 4 bases and J by 7 bases, with 21 bases between them. Germline V gene data show CDR1 as SGHDT and CDR2 as YYEEEE. The CDR3 DNA reads as TGTGCCAGCAGCGGAGGTTCAGGGATTTTGTGGGAGCAGTACTTC. This gives the protein CASSGGSGILWEQYF.

V usage is TRBV5-4 and J usage is TRBJ2-3; no clear D gene. Trimming left V 0 bases short and J 2 bases short, with 7 bases between. Germline CDR1 SGHNT, CDR2 YYREEE (reference sequence). CDR3 length: 14 residues. The CDR3 spells CASSLDPFTDTQYF. CDR3 DNA: TGTGCCAGCAGCTTGGACCCCTTCACAGATACGCAGTATTTT.

V gene TRBV7-9 combines with J gene TRBJ1-2, with 7 bases lining up with TRBD1. The V segment lost 4 bases and the J segment 4 bases; nucleotides outside the gene matches: 9. Per germline, CDR1 SEHNR and CDR2 FQNEAQ (reference sequence). This CDR3 region has 15 residues. The CDR3 region is CASSSPMGQFYGYTF. Here the CDR3 DNA reads TGTGCCAGCAGCTCACCTATGGGACAGTTCTATGGCTACACCTTC.

This clone was picked up a small number of times. The chain carries TRBV4-2 and TRBJ2-3; 7 bases match TRBD2. V shed 0 bases, J shed 0 bases, and the junction held 12 bases outside the gene matches. The CDR3 consists of 19 residues. Germline V gene lookup returns CDR1 LGHNA and CDR2 YNFKEQ. CDR3 sequence reads: CASSQDSTSVASSTDTQYF. DNA of the CDR3: TGTGCCAGCAGCCAAGATAGCACTAGCGTAGCTTCTAGCACAGATACGCAGTATTTT.

V gene TRBV19 combines with J gene TRBJ2-4; TRBD1 agrees at 7 bases. Germline lookup yields CDR1 LNHDA and CDR2 SQIVND (reference sequence). J gave up 3 bases and V 4 bases, and 6 bases lay outside the gene matches. This CDR3 contains 15 residues. The CDR3, as DNA: TGTGCCAGTAGTACGATAGGGGGCGGCAAAAACATTCAGTACTTC. This sequence encodes CASSTIGGGKNIQYF.

The chain carries TRBV7-8 and TRBJ1-4, with 7 bases lining up with TRBD1. Germline values: CDR1 SGHVS, CDR2 FQNEAQ. The CDR3 runs 15 residues. With V trimmed by 2 bases and J by 5 bases, 5 bases remained unmatched. As DNA, the CDR3 is TGTGCCAGCAGCTTAAGGGACAGATTAAATGAAAAACTGTTTTTT. Its translation is CASSLRDRLNEKLFF. The full variable domain, in which reference TRBV7-8 and TRBJ1-4 provide the parts outside the CDR3, is GAGVSQSPRYKVAKRGQDVALRCDPISGHVSLFWYQQALGQGPEFLTYFQNEAQLDKSGLPSDRFFAERPEGSVSTLKIQRTQQEDSAVYLCASSLRDRLNEKLFFGSGTQLSVL.

This chain links TRBV2 with TRBJ2-7; the match to TRBD2 covers 13 bases. After removal of 7 bases from V and 4 bases from J, the junction contained 10 bases not matched to a gene. In germline, CDR1 is SNHLY, CDR2 FYNNEI. The CDR3 sequence is 16 residues long. CDR3 amino acids: CASMRWTSGRKYEQYF. The CDR3 DNA reads TGTGCCAGCATGAGGTGGACTAGCGGGAGAAAGTACGAGCAGTACTTC.

This chain uses TRBV4-3 with TRBJ2-2; 7 nucleotides align to TRBD1. Germline assignment: CDR1 LGHNA and CDR2 YSLEER. The V segment lost 4 bases and the J segment 5 bases; nucleotides outside the gene matches: 7. This CDR3 is built from 15 residues. The chain's CDR3 is CASSPTGRRTGELFF. The CDR3 bases are TGCGCCAGCAGCCCGACAGGGCGAAGGACCGGGGAGCTGTTTTTT.

This chain connects TRBV11-3 to TRBJ2-2; D is unresolved. Between the trimmed V and J ends, which lost 4 bases and 7 bases, there was a span of 16 bases. CDR1 is SGHNT and CDR2 is YENEEA in the germline V gene. This CDR3 contains 15 residues. The CDR3 sequence: CASSSRSRLVGELFF. The CDR3, as DNA: TGTGCCAGCAGCTCCCGGTCTAGGCTAGTCGGGGAGCTGTTTTTT. Based on the CDR3 plus reference TRBV11-3 and TRBJ2-2, the full variable domain is EAGVVQSPRYKIIEKKQPVAFWCNPISGHNTLYWYLQNLGQGPELLIRYENEEAVDDSQLPKDRFSAERLKGVDSTLKIQPAELGDSAVYLCASSSRSRLVGELFFGEGSRLTVL.

The J gene is TRBJ2-1, the V gene TRBV4-2; 11 positions agree with TRBD2. After removal of 7 bases from V and 4 bases from J, the junction contained 18 bases not matched to a gene. Germline assignment: CDR1 LGHNA and CDR2 YNFKEQ. This CDR3 comprises 19 residues. The DNA for the CDR3 is TGTGCCAGCAACCCTTACGGGACTAGCGGAGGTGGGGGTTACAATGAGCAGTTCTTC. Protein product: CASNPYGTSGGGGYNEQFF.

The chain couples TRBV30 to TRBJ2-5; unclear D gene. The CDR3 consists of 12 residues. The germline V and J ends were trimmed by 4 bases and 2 bases, with 8 bases remaining between them. The germline V gene has CDR1 GTSNPN and CDR2 SVGIG (reference sequence). The CDR3, as DNA: TGTGCCTGGACAGGAGAACAAGAGACCCAGTACTTC. Its protein product is CAWTGEQETQYF.

The V and J genes are TRBV5-1 and TRBJ1-2; 9 nucleotides agree with TRBD1. The CDR3 has 16 residues. V was clipped by 1 base and J by 2 bases; unmatched bases: 6. Germline V gene lookup returns CDR1 SGHRS and CDR2 YFSETQ. The CDR3 sequence is CASSLSPGTGNYGYTF. The DNA for the CDR3 is TGCGCCAGCAGCTTGAGTCCCGGGACAGGGAACTATGGCTACACCTTC.

The J gene is TRBJ1-6, the V gene TRBV5-4, with TRBD1 as a possible D gene (5 bases). The CDR3 covers 15 residues. V dropped 4 bases and J dropped 10 bases, with 18 bases sitting between them. The germline gives CDR1 SGHNT, CDR2 YYREEE (reference sequence). CDR3 in amino acids: CASSRQSQVGSPLHF. Here the CDR3 DNA reads TGTGCCAGCAGCCGACAGTCCCAGGTCGGCTCACCCCTCCACTTT.

In nucleotides, the CDR3 is TGTGCCAGCAGCTTGGAGCGAGGGTATGGCTACACCTTC. Its translation is CASSLERGYGYTF. The rearrangement uses TRBV7-2 and TRBJ1-2, with D uncertain. V dropped 3 bases and J dropped 5 bases, with 10 bases sitting between them. This CDR3 has 13 amino acids. Germline-derived CDR1 and CDR2 are SGHTA and FQGNSA.

The chain is built from TRBV5-8 and TRBJ2-5; D remains unclear. Per the germline V gene, CDR1 is SGHTS and CDR2 is YDEGEE. This CDR3 has 11 amino acids. The V end was cut by 4 bases, the J end by 5 bases, with 6 bases between. The CDR3 DNA reads as TGTGCCAGCAGCGAGAGGGAGACCCAGTACTTC. Translation gives CASSERETQYF.

This rearrangement joins TRBV28 to TRBJ1-2; 8 bases fit TRBD1. Germline values: CDR1 MDHEN, CDR2 SYDVKM. Trimming removed 4 bases from V and 2 bases from J; junction bases left unmatched: 6. The CDR3 totals 15 residues. The CDR3 reads CASSSPDRANYGYTF. As DNA, the CDR3 is TGTGCCAGCAGTTCGCCGGACAGGGCGAACTATGGCTACACCTTC.

Note on this clone: Compared with germline, one end of the junction differs, possibly owing to a read error. The V call is TRBV7-7, the J call TRBJ1-1, with D possibly matching TRBD1 (5 bases). Germline-derived CDR1 and CDR2 are SSHAT and FNYEAQ (reference sequence). The CDR3 spans 13 residues. The CDR3 is CASSPTVNTEAFF. In DNA, the CDR3 is TGTGCTAGCAGCCCGACAGTGAACACTGAAGCTTTCTTT.

The chain combines TRBV6-4 with TRBJ1-6, with D maybe TRBD1 (5 bases). Trimming pared 3 bases from V and 7 bases from J, leaving 13 bases between. CDR3 length equals 15 residues. CDR1 is MRHNA and CDR2 is SNTAGT in the germline V gene. The CDR3 protein is CASSELGDGNSPLHF. The CDR3 DNA reads as TGTGCCAGCAGTGAGCTAGGGGATGGGAATTCACCCCTCCACTTT.

The V gene is TRBV10-1, the J gene TRBJ2-7, with TRBD1 matching 9 bases. The CDR3 is 17 amino acids. The V segment lost 3 bases and the J segment 0 bases; nucleotides outside the gene matches: 9. The V gene's germline CDR1 is WNHNN and CDR2 SYGVQD (reference sequence). The CDR3, as DNA: TGCGCCAGCAGTGATAGGGGCCGGACAGGGGACTCCTACGAGCAGTACTTC. As protein: CASSDRGRTGDSYEQYF.

CDR3 coding DNA: TGTGCCAGCAGCCTGGGCTCGCAGACCCAGTACTTC. It specifies CASSLGSQTQYF. V gene TRBV13 combines with J gene TRBJ2-5; no definite D call. V was shortened by 5 bases and J by 6 bases, with 10 bases between the two germline ends. Per the germline V gene, CDR1 is PRHDT and CDR2 is FYEKMQ (reference sequence). The CDR3 length is 12 residues.

The chain has TRBV30 and TRBJ2-2, with 9 bases identical to TRBD2. Germline CDR1 is GTSNPN and CDR2 is SVGIG (reference sequence). The V gene end was trimmed by 0 bases and the J gene end by 7 bases; junction bases not matched to a gene: 3. This CDR3 is 14 amino acids long. CDR3 sequence: CAWSVRLAVGELFF. As DNA, the CDR3 is TGTGCCTGGAGTGTACGACTAGCGGTCGGGGAGCTGTTTTTT. Full variable domain (missing parts from reference TRBV30 and TRBJ2-2): SQTIHQWPATLVQPVGSPLSLECTVEGTSNPNLYWYRQAAGRGLQLLFYSVGIGQISSEVPQNLSASRPQDRQFILSSKKLLLSDSGFYLCAWSVRLAVGELFFGEGSRLTVL.

A few counts support this clone. This chain connects TRBV5-1 to TRBJ1-1, with TRBD1 identical over 9 bases. The CDR3 spans 15 residues. CDR1 and CDR2 (germline): SGHRS, YFSETQ. Trimming cost V 4 bases and J 4 bases; bases outside gene matches: 8. The CDR3 sequence: CASSGEGQGGTEAFF. The CDR3 nucleotides read TGCGCCAGCAGCGGGGAGGGACAGGGTGGCACTGAAGCTTTCTTT.

J is TRBJ2-5 and V is TRBV7-6; 11 bases fit TRBD1. The germline V gene encodes CDR1 SGHVS and CDR2 FNYEAQ. The CDR3 spans 18 residues. J gave up 2 bases and V 1 base, and 9 bases lay outside the gene matches. DNA for the CDR3: TGTGCCAGCAGCTTAGGCTTAGGACAGGGGGCGCGACAAGAGACCCAGTACTTC. This encodes CASSLGLGQGARQETQYF.

This rearrangement joins TRBV6-5 to TRBJ2-7; D assignment may be TRBD1 or TRBD2 (5 bases each). The V gene lost 4 bases and the J gene lost 8 bases, with 12 bases spanning the gap. Germline values: CDR1 MNHEY, CDR2 SVGAGI. CDR3 size: 12 residues. This CDR3 reads CASSSGRRQQYF. DNA for the CDR3: TGTGCCAGCAGTTCGGGACGCCGTCAGCAGTACTTC.